A single sample is the source of the 9 T cell receptor beta chains below, sequenced in a study of OX40 agonist ivuxolimab in advanced cancers. The table came from immunoSEQ multiplex PCR; TCRdb's copy has only in-frame clones and leaves some out. The profile shows more than 100,000 clones, roughly nine tenths of them singletons. The sequencing here drew on CD4+ or CD8+ T cells sorted from blood, taken in a trial of the OX40 agonist ivuxolimab. Receptors were obtained from an adult with an advanced solid tumor such as melanoma, head and neck, liver or kidney cancer.

This clone was found a few times. The chain combines TRBV27 with TRBJ2-7, with D possibly matching TRBD2 (5 bases). Germline V gene sequence: CDR1 MNHEY, CDR2 SMNVEV (reference sequence). The CDR3 sequence is 13 residues long. V lost 8 bases, J lost 3 bases, and 14 bases lay in between. The CDR3 spells CASRDGPHYEQYF. CDR3 bases: TGTGCCAGCCGGGATGGGCCCCACTACGAGCAGTACTTC.

The chain combines TRBV4-2 with TRBJ1-2; no clear D gene. CDR1 and CDR2 (germline): LGHNA, YNFKEQ. The V and J ends lost 0 bases and 2 bases respectively, with 7 bases between them. The CDR3 covers 14 residues. The chain's CDR3 is CASSQERTNYGYTF. CDR3 DNA sequence: TGTGCCAGCAGCCAAGAGCGGACGAACTATGGCTACACCTTC.

The CDR3 DNA sequence: TGCAGCGTTGAACCTCTAGCCAAAAACATTCAGTACTTC. It specifies CSVEPLAKNIQYF. The chain uses TRBV29-1 and TRBJ2-4, with no clear D. V dropped 2 bases and J dropped 0 bases, with 5 bases sitting between them. This CDR3 spans 13 amino acids. CDR1 and CDR2 from the germline V gene are SQVTM and ANQGSEA. The whole variable domain, remainder taken from reference TRBV29-1 and TRBJ2-4, is SAVISQKPSRDICQRGTSLTIQCQVDSQVTMMFWYRQQPGQSLTLIATANQGSEATYESGFVIDKFPISRPNLTFSTLTVSNMSPEDSSIYLCSVEPLAKNIQYFGAGTRLSVL.

The genes are TRBV6-1 and TRBJ1-2, with 7 bases identical to TRBD1. This CDR3 is 16 amino acids long. The junction had 12 bases not matched to a gene; V was cut back by 4 bases and J by 4 bases. Per germline, CDR1 MNHNS and CDR2 SASEGT. The CDR3 reads CASSATGQTRTYGYTF. CDR3 sequence (DNA): TGTGCCAGCAGTGCTACGGGACAGACGAGAACCTATGGCTACACCTTC.

The chain combines TRBV27 with TRBJ2-1; D uncertain. The CDR3 length is 12 residues. The germline CDR1 and CDR2 sequences are MNHEY and SMNVEV (reference sequence). V lost 5 bases to trimming and J lost 8 bases, with 10 bases between them. CDR3 amino acids: CASSPGWDEQFF. DNA of the CDR3: TGTGCCAGCAGTCCCGGGTGGGATGAGCAGTTCTTC.

The genes are TRBV2 and TRBJ2-1, with TRBD1 matching 9 bases. The CDR3 runs 13 residues. The V gene's germline CDR1 is SNHLY and CDR2 FYNNEI. V shed 4 bases and J 7 bases; nucleotides not matched to a gene: 2. The CDR3 DNA is TGTGCCAGCAGTGGACAGGGGGTGAATGAGCAGTTCTTC. This gives the protein CASSGQGVNEQFF.

This rearrangement joins TRBV28 to TRBJ1-5, with D unclear. CDR3 length: 13 residues. V was trimmed by 9 bases and J by 5 bases, leaving 14 bases between them. CDR1 is MDHEN, CDR2 SYDVKM, per germline. CDR3 DNA sequence: TGTGCCAGTCTGGGCGTGAACGATCAGCCCCAGCATTTT. It translates to CASLGVNDQPQHF.

The chain has TRBV6-6 and TRBJ1-1; 8 bases map to TRBD1. Germline trimming cut 6 bases from V and 0 bases from J; bases unmatched to any gene: 9. This CDR3 is built from 16 residues. In germline, CDR1 is MNHNY, CDR2 SVGAGI (reference sequence). CDR3 in amino acids: CASRDPPTGVNTEAFF. The CDR3 DNA reads TGTGCCAGCAGAGACCCGCCGACAGGGGTGAACACTGAAGCTTTCTTT.

J is TRBJ1-5 and V is TRBV27; D is uncertain. This CDR3 region has 13 residues. V dropped 5 bases and J dropped 4 bases, with 9 bases sitting between them. The V gene's germline CDR1 is MNHEY and CDR2 SMNVEV (reference sequence). The CDR3 here is CASSPQFNQPQHF. CDR3 DNA sequence: TGTGCCAGCAGTCCCCAGTTTAATCAGCCCCAGCATTTT.